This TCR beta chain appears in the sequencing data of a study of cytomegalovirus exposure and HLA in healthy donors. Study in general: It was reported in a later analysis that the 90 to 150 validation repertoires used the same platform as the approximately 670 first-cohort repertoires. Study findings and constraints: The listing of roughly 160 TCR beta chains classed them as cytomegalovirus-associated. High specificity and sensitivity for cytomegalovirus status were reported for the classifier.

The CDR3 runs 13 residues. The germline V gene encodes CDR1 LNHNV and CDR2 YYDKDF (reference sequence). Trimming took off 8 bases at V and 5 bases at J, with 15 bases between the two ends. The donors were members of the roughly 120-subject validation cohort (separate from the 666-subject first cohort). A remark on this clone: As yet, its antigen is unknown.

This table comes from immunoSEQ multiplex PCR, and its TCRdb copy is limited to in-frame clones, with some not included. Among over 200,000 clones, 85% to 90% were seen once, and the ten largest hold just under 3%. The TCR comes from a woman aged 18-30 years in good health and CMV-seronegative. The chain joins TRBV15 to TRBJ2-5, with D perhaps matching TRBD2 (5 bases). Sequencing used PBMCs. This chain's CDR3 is CATGKGWEETQYF. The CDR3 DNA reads TGTGCCACCGGAAAGGGCTGGGAGGAGACCCAGTACTTC.